This is a list of T cell receptor beta chains from one sample in a study of blood T cell repertoires in COVID-19. Data came from immunoSEQ multiplex PCR; TCRdb stores just in-frame clones and leaves some out. In the table there are a few hundred thousand clones, around 88% of which are singletons. Sequenced input: peripheral blood. The receptors shown here come from a woman in her 30s who had recovered from COVID-19. Each CDR3 is given with its conserved first and last residue. The D gene is left open where the match is weak. Size is stated for part of the rows, as once, few or many counts, or as a class when the clone is expanded.

TRBD1 | TRBJ2-7 | - | TRBV3-1/TRBV3-2 | 16 | CASSHDDREHPYEQYF | TGTGCCAGCAGCCACGACGACAGGGAACATCCCTACGAGCAGTACTTC
TRBD2 | TRBJ2-5 | - | TRBV14 | 16 | CASSQWSGGLQETQYF | TGTGCCAGCAGCCAATGGAGCGGGGGGCTCCAAGAGACCCAGTACTTC
- | TRBJ1-1 | - | TRBV20-1 | 11 | CSAAGHTEAFF | TGCAGTGCCGCGGGGCACACTGAAGCTTTCTTT
TRBD1 | TRBJ1-2 | - | TRBV15 | 19 | CATSRDWGRGQGIGYGYTF | TGTGCCACCAGCAGAGATTGGGGGAGAGGACAGGGGATCGGCTATGGCTACACCTTC
TRBD2 | TRBJ2-5 | - | TRBV18 | 15 | CASSHLAGQEETQYF | TGTGCCAGCTCACATCTAGCGGGCCAGGAGGAGACCCAGTACTTC
TRBD2 | TRBJ2-2 | - | TRBV28 | 15 | CASSILAGGTGELFF | TGTGCCAGCAGTATTCTAGCGGGGGGAACCGGGGAGCTGTTTTTT
- | TRBJ2-1 | - | TRBV12-3/TRBV12-4 | 12 | CASSLRWSGQFF | TGTGCCAGCAGTTTACGGTGGTCCGGGCAGTTCTTC
TRBD1 | TRBJ1-1 | - | TRBV27 | 16 | CASRGWDRAVYTEAFF | TGTGCCAGCAGGGGATGGGACAGGGCCGTGTACACTGAAGCTTTCTTT
- | TRBJ2-5 | few | TRBV10-3 | 11 | CATAGQETQYF | TGTGCCACAGCAGGGCAAGAGACCCAGTACTTC
- | TRBJ2-1 | few | TRBV6-5 | 13 | CASSSATYNEQFF | TGTGCCAGCAGTAGCGCAACCTACAATGAGCAGTTCTTC
TRBD1 | TRBJ2-5 | - | TRBV7-8 | 13 | CASSRDSLETQYF | TGTGCCAGCAGTCGGGACAGCCTAGAGACCCAGTACTTC
- | TRBJ1-4 | - | TRBV27 | 14 | CASSPQGSFEKLFF | TGTGCCAGCAGTCCACAGGGATCTTTCGAAAAACTGTTTTTT
- | TRBJ2-1 | - | TRBV5-8 | 14 | CASSLGSSADEQFF | TGTGCCAGCAGCTTGGGAAGTAGCGCAGATGAGCAGTTCTTC
- | TRBJ1-1 | - | TRBV28 | 15 | CASSLKRRFGTEAFF | TGTGCCAGCAGTTTAAAGAGAAGATTTGGCACTGAAGCTTTCTTT
TRBD2 | TRBJ2-6 | many | TRBV4-2 | 16 | CASSMTSGSGANVLTF | TGTGCCAGCAGCATGACTAGCGGGTCTGGGGCCAACGTCCTGACTTTC
TRBD1 | TRBJ2-2 | - | TRBV7-9 | 15 | CASSDDRADTGELFF | TGTGCCAGCAGCGATGACAGGGCGGACACCGGGGAGCTGTTTTTT
TRBD1 | TRBJ2-7 | once | TRBV15 | 18 | CATSERTGGPWLTREQYF | TGTGCCACCAGCGAACGGACAGGGGGGCCCTGGCTAACGCGGGAGCAGTACTTC